A single sample gave rise to the 21 T cell receptor beta chains below, sequenced in a study of blood T cell repertoires in COVID-19. The protocol was immunoSEQ multiplex PCR, while the TCRdb copy is restricted to in-frame clones and leaves out a portion. The sample holds 200,000 to 250,000 clones, approximately 85% seen once. Source material: peripheral blood. Receptor source: a woman older than 75 with COVID-19, enrolled during active disease.

The chain combines TRBV5-1 with TRBJ1-2; 8 nucleotides match TRBD1. J gave up 5 bases and V 4 bases, and 7 bases lay outside the gene matches. Per the germline V gene, CDR1 is SGHRS and CDR2 is YFSETQ. The CDR3 loop spans 14 amino acids. The CDR3 sequence is CASSPGQGSYGYTF. CDR3 DNA: TGCGCCAGCAGCCCCGGACAGGGATCGTATGGCTACACCTTC.

This clone came up many times. The CDR3 DNA reads as TGTGCCAGCACGCCACAGGGGAGTACGACTCTAAACTACACCTTC. This translates into CASTPQGSTTLNYTF. The V and J genes are TRBV6-5 and TRBJ1-2; 7 bases line up with TRBD1. With 7 bases clipped from V and 10 bases from J, the junction kept 18 bases outside the gene matches. Looked up from germline, CDR1 is MNHEY and CDR2 is SVGAGI. This CDR3 has 15 amino acids.

The chain couples TRBV28 to TRBJ1-1; weak D call: TRBD1 (6 bases). CDR3 length: 15 amino acids. Trimming cost V 4 bases and J 7 bases, with 19 bases left between them. The germline V gene has CDR1 MDHEN and CDR2 SYDVKM. CDR3 protein: CASSSGRAKGDEAFF. Written as DNA, the CDR3 is TGTGCCAGCAGTTCGGGACGTGCTAAGGGGGATGAAGCTTTCTTT.

The rearrangement uses TRBV7-2 and TRBJ1-1, with D perhaps TRBD1 (5 bases). The CDR3 totals 13 residues. Per germline, CDR1 SGHTA and CDR2 FQGNSA. V lost 6 bases to trimming and J lost 5 bases, with 13 bases between them. The CDR3 DNA follows: TGTGCCAGCAGACCAGACAGAATAACTGAAGCTTTCTTT. This translates into CASRPDRITEAFF.

The gene calls are TRBV5-1 and TRBJ2-7; 11 nucleotides line up with TRBD2. This CDR3 is built from 14 residues. Germline CDR1 is SGHRS and CDR2 is YFSETQ. The V segment lost 7 bases and the J segment 3 bases; nucleotides outside the gene matches: 6. The CDR3 region is CASQTTSGGYEQYF. The DNA for the CDR3 is TGCGCCAGCCAGACTACTAGCGGGGGCTACGAGCAGTACTTC. Combining the CDR3 with reference TRBV5-1 and TRBJ2-7 gives the whole variable domain KAGVTQTPRYLIKTRGQQVTLSCSPISGHRSVSWYQQTPGQGLQFLFEYFSETQRNKGNFPGRFSGRQFSNSRSEMNVSTLELGDSALYLCASQTTSGGYEQYFGPGTRLTVT.

The rearrangement joins TRBV11-2 to TRBJ1-2, with TRBD1 as a possible D gene (5 bases). The V gene's germline CDR1 is SGHAT and CDR2 FQNNGV. CDR3 length: 14 amino acids. The V gene lost 0 bases and the J gene lost 7 bases, with 12 bases spanning the gap. CDR3 protein: CASSLDRVRGGYTF. The CDR3 DNA follows: TGTGCCAGCAGCTTAGACAGGGTACGCGGTGGCTACACCTTC.

The genes are TRBV28 and TRBJ1-2; 7 bases map to TRBD1. The V segment lost 6 bases and the J segment 3 bases; nucleotides outside the gene matches: 4. Germline-derived CDR1 and CDR2 are MDHEN and SYDVKM. The CDR3 loop spans 13 amino acids. The DNA for the CDR3 is TGTGCCAGCAGAATAGGACAGGACTATGGCTACACCTTC. Its protein product is CASRIGQDYGYTF.

V usage is TRBV19 and J usage is TRBJ1-1; no clear D gene. CDR3 size: 14 residues. Between the trimmed V and J ends, which lost 5 bases and 3 bases, there was a span of 13 bases. Germline lookup yields CDR1 LNHDA and CDR2 SQIVND (reference sequence). CDR3 DNA sequence: TGTGCCAGTAGTGTGCAAGGAGGAGACACTGAAGCTTTCTTT. Its translation is CASSVQGGDTEAFF.

This chain joins TRBV10-3 and TRBJ2-3; 7 bases map to TRBD1. Losses at the gene ends were 6 bases for V and 6 bases for J; bases not matched to a gene: 9. This CDR3 spans 14 amino acids. Germline V CDR1 and CDR2: ENHRY, SYGVKD. The CDR3 DNA sequence: TGTGCCATCAGATTAGGGGGCCCTCGGGATACGCAGTATTTT. The encoded protein is CAIRLGGPRDTQYF.

The V call is TRBV6-1, the J call TRBJ2-1; 9 bases fit TRBD1. Trimming removed 3 bases from V and 4 bases from J; junction bases left unmatched: 7. The germline V gene encodes CDR1 MNHNS and CDR2 SASEGT. The CDR3 totals 16 residues. The CDR3: CASSEIPGQGYNEQFF. CDR3 nucleotide sequence: TGTGCCAGCAGTGAGATCCCGGGACAGGGTTACAATGAGCAGTTCTTC.

This clone was observed once. The J gene is TRBJ1-4, the V gene TRBV6-1; D possibly corresponds to TRBD1 (5 bases). The V and J ends lost 3 bases and 8 bases respectively, with 16 bases between them. CDR3 length: 15 amino acids. Germline CDR1 MNHNS, CDR2 SASEGT. The CDR3 loop is CASSEGGTLGEKLFF. CDR3 DNA: TGTGCCAGCAGTGAGGGGGGTACGCTCGGCGAAAAACTGTTTTTT.

The chain employs TRBV9 and TRBJ1-2; D is ambiguous. The CDR3 extends over 13 amino acids. The germline V and J ends were trimmed by 3 bases and 4 bases, with 10 bases remaining between them. The germline V gene encodes CDR1 SGDLS and CDR2 YYNGEE. CDR3 in DNA: TGTGCCAGCAGCGCCAGCGTCCTCTATGGCTACACCTTC. Translating gives CASSASVLYGYTF.

This rearrangement joins TRBV6-1 to TRBJ2-7, with a tentative D call TRBD2 (7 bases). This CDR3 spans 16 amino acids. The V gene lost 4 bases and the J gene lost 3 bases, with 19 bases spanning the gap. The germline V gene has CDR1 MNHNS and CDR2 SASEGT. This CDR3 is CASSGEGGTRVYEQYF. The CDR3 bases are TGTGCCAGCAGTGGGGAGGGGGGTACCCGCGTCTACGAGCAGTACTTC.

The DNA of the CDR3 is TGTGCCAGCAGCCAAGGACAGCAAACTAACTATGGCTACACCTTC. This codes for CASSQGQQTNYGYTF. V usage is TRBV7-9 and J usage is TRBJ1-2; weak D call: TRBD1 (6 bases). CDR1 and CDR2 from the germline V gene are SEHNR and FQNEAQ (reference sequence). This CDR3 spans 15 amino acids. The ends were cut back, 5 bases at V and 0 bases at J, with 13 bases in the middle. The full variable domain, its missing parts supplied by reference TRBV7-9 and TRBJ1-2, is DTGVSQNPRHKITKRGQNVTFRCDPISEHNRLYWYRQTLGQGPEFLTYFQNEAQLEKSRLLSDRFSAERPKGSFSTLEIQRTEQGDSAMYLCASSQGQQTNYGYTFGSGTRLTVV.

The rearrangement joins TRBV7-3 to TRBJ2-3, with 7 bases fitting TRBD2. The germline V gene encodes CDR1 SGHTA and CDR2 FQGTGA. Trimming removed 5 bases from V and 2 bases from J; junction bases left unmatched: 10. The CDR3 length is 16 residues. The CDR3 is CASSLGASGNTDTQYF. CDR3 sequence (DNA): TGTGCCAGCAGCCTCGGGGCTAGCGGAAACACAGATACGCAGTATTTT.

V and J are TRBV19 and TRBJ2-2; TRBD1 agrees at 9 bases. There are 14 residues in the CDR3. V lost 5 bases and J lost 6; bases outside the gene matches: 4. The germline gives CDR1 LNHDA, CDR2 SQIVND (reference sequence). CDR3 in amino acids: CASSAGQGPGELFF. The CDR3 region has the DNA TGTGCCAGTAGTGCGGGACAGGGCCCCGGGGAGCTGTTTTTT.

The V and J genes are TRBV24-1 and TRBJ1-2; 8 nucleotides agree with TRBD1. V trimming: 4 bases; J trimming: 6 bases; junction bases outside the gene matches: 3. The CDR3 is 13 amino acids. CDR1 and CDR2 from the germline V gene are KGHDR and SFDVKD. The DNA of the CDR3 is TGTGCCACCAGTGAGTCGGGACAGGATGGCTACACCTTC. Translated: CATSESGQDGYTF.

This chain uses TRBV19 with TRBJ2-1, with D possibly matching TRBD1 (5 bases). The CDR3 sequence is 14 residues long. V shed 8 bases and J shed 9 bases, with 20 bases lying between them. From germline, CDR1 is LNHDA and CDR2 SQIVND (reference sequence). The CDR3 protein is CASRESGKGREQFF. CDR3 bases: TGTGCCAGTCGAGAGTCAGGGAAAGGCCGTGAGCAGTTCTTC.

Points on this clone: This sample also contains other DNA sequences that code for the same CDR3. The chain joins TRBV27 to TRBJ2-2, with 11 bases fitting TRBD2. The germline V gene has CDR1 MNHEY and CDR2 SMNVEV (reference sequence). The CDR3 has 14 amino acids. V lost 5 bases to trimming and J lost 5 bases; unmatched junction nucleotides: 1. As DNA, the CDR3 is TGTGCCAGCAGTCGACTAGCGGGGACCGGGGAGCTGTTTTTT. Translating it yields CASSRLAGTGELFF.

The genes are TRBV29-1 and TRBJ1-2; D is possibly TRBD1 (5 bases). Germline V gives CDR1 SQVTM, CDR2 ANQGSEA. Trimming cost V 5 bases and J 5 bases, with 9 bases left between them. The CDR3 has 11 amino acids. Written as DNA, the CDR3 is TGCAGCGTTTCGACAGCGTATGGCTACACCTTC. Translated: CSVSTAYGYTF.

V and J are TRBV9 and TRBJ1-1, with 7 bases that match TRBD1. V shed 4 bases, J shed 7 bases, and the junction held 7 bases outside the gene matches. The V gene's germline CDR1 is SGDLS and CDR2 YYNGEE. The length of the CDR3 is 13 residues. In DNA, the CDR3 is TGTGCCAGCAGCCCAAGACAGGGAGGTGAAGCTTTCTTT. As protein: CASSPRQGGEAFF.